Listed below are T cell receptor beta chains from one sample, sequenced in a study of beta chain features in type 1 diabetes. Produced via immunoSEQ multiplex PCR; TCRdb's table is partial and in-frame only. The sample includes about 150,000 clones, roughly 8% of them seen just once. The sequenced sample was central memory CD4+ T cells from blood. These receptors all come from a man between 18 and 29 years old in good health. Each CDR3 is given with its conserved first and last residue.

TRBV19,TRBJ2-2,CASSIHFQAAGELFF
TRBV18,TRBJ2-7,CASSPASVVRGDEQYF
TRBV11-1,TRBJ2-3,CASSPDSGTTDTQYF
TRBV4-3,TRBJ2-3,CASAKGRNTDTQYF
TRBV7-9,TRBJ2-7,CASSPRYSEQYF
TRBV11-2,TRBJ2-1,CASRDSGIDYEQFF
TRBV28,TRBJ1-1,CASSLIRVDTEAFF
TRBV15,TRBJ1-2,CATSRNRGDYGYTF
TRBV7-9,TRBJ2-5,CASSPGTRQETQYF
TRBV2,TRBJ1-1,CASSGQGLNTEAFF
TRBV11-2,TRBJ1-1,CASSNLSPGAEAFF
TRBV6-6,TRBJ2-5,CATQQGAEETQYF
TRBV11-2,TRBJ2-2,CASSEDRARELFF
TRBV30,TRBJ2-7,CAWSVVNLWYF
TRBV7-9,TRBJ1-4,CASQEDEKLFF